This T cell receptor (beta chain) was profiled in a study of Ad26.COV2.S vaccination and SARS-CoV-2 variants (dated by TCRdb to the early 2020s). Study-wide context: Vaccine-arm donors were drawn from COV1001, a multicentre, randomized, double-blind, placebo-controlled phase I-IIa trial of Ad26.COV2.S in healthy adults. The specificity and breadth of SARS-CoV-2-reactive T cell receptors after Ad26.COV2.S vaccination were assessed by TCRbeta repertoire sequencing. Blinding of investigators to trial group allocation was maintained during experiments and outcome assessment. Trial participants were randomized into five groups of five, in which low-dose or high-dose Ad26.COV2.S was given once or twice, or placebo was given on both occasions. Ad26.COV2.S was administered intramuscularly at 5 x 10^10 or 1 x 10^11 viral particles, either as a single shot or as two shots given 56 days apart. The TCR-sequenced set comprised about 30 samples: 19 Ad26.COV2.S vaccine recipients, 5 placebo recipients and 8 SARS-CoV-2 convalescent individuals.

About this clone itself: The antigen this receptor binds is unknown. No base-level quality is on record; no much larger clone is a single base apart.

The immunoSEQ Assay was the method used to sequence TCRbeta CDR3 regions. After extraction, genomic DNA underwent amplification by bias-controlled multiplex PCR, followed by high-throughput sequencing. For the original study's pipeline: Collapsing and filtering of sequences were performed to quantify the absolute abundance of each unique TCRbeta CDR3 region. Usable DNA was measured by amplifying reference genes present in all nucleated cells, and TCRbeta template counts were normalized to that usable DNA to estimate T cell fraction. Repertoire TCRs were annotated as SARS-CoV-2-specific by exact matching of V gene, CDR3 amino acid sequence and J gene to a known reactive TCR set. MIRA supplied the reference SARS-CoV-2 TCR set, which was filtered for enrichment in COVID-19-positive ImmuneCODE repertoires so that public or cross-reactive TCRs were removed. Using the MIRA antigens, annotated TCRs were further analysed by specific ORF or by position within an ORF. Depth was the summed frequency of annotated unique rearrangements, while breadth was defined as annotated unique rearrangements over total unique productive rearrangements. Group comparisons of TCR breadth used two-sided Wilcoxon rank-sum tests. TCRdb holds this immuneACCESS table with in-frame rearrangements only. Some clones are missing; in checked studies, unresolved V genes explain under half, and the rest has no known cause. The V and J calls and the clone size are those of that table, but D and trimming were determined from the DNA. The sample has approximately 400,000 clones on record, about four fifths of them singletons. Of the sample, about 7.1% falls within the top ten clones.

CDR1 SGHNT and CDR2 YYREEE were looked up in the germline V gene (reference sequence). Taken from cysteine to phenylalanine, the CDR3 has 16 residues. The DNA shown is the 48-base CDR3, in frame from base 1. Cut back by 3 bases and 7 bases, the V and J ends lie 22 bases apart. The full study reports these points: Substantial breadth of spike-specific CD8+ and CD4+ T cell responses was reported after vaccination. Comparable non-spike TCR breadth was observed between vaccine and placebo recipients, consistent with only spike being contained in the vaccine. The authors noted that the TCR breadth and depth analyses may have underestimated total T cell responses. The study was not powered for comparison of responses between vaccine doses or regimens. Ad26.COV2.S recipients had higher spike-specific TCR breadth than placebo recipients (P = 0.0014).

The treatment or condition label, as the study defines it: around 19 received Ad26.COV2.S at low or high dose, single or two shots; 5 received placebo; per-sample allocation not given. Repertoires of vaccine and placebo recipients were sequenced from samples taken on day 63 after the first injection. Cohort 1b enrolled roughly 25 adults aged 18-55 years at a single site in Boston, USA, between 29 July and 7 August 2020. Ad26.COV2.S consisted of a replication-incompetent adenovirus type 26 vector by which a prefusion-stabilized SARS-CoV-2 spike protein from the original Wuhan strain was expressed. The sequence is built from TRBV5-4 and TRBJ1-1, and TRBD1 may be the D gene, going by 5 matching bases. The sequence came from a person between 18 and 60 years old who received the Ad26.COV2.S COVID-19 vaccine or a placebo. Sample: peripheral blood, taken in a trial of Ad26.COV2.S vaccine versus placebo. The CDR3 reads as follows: CASSWTPTERTIEAFF. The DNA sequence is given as TGTGCCAGCAGCTGGACCCCGACAGAAAGGACCATTGAAGCTTTCTTT. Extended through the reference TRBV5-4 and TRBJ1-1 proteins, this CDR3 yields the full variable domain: ETGVTQSPTHLIKTRGQQVTLRCSSQSGHNTVSWYQQALGQGPQFIFQYYREEENGRGNFPPRFSGLQFPNYSSELNVNALELDDSALYLCASSWTPTERTIEAFFGQGTRLTVV.